The clone carrying this T cell receptor (beta chain) was detected a few times. Its specificity is unknown. The assay was immunoSEQ multiplex PCR, and TCRdb's table has in-frame clones only and misses some. The sample has fewer than 25,000 clones, about 80% seen once; the top ten hold about 4.4%. These data are taken from a study of T cells in narcolepsy. Overall study results and limits: Same-patient CSF and blood CD4+ T cell clonotypes included HCRT-specific and TRIB2-specific autoreactive ones. Autoreactive clonotypes reportedly recurred in blood of same and different patients, not controls. Autoreactive clone sequences were missing from some blood memory CD4+ repertoires.

The CDR3 runs 13 residues. Germline CDR1 and CDR2: SEHNR and FQNEAQ (reference sequence). Trimming left V 3 bases short and J 2 bases short, with 8 bases between. The material sequenced was memory (CD45RA-) CD4+ T cells from blood. The chain couples TRBV7-9 to TRBJ2-7; D ambiguous. The clonotype was recovered from a human donor in good health. This CDR3 reads CASSFAGTYEQYF. CDR3 nucleotides: TGTGCCAGCAGCTTCGCAGGCACCTACGAGCAGTACTTC.